Included here is one T cell receptor beta chain sequence, with context. Antigen unknown. The PCR contained 60 Vbeta and 13 Jbeta primers. Under the authors' procedure: About 83 million unique TCR beta chains, roughly 11 million shared, were counted in a later analysis. Method: immunoSEQ multiplex PCR; TCRdb's copy keeps in-frame clones and lacks some. V, J and clone size were drawn from that table, and D and trimming were deduced from the DNA. This sample has approximately 140,000 clones, with roughly 75% found just once. This CDR3 has 14 amino acids. J gave up 5 bases and V 3 bases, and 6 bases lay outside the gene matches. The V gene's germline CDR1 is KGHSH and CDR2 LQKENI. The data were taken from a study of cytomegalovirus exposure and HLA in healthy donors. Study-level points and caveats: Researchers reported in a later analysis that common viral pathogens appeared linked to several top clusters.

This clonotype originated in a man aged 35-49 years in good health and CMV-seropositive. Sequencing was performed on PBMCs. The J gene is TRBJ1-1, the V gene TRBV18; 7 bases align to TRBD1. CDR3 coding DNA: TGTGCCAGCTCACCCGGACAGGCGAAGACTGAAGCTTTCTTT. It translates to CASSPGQAKTEAFF.